The T cell receptor beta chain described here comes from a study of blood T cells in healthy people across ages. It was with a sample-barcoded 5' primer and a J-beta primer mix that a second PCR of roughly 6 to 12 cycles was run. In TCRdb, the 5' RACE reads were re-called with MiXCR into one record per CDR3 protein. The data show some 1,800,000 distinct CDR3 sequences, around 42% seen once. Study results and caveats: More naive CD4+ cells and higher diversity marked long-lived donors relative to aged donors.

This clonotype was detected a few times. Its antigen is unknown. The CDR3 totals 14 residues. V lost 5 bases to trimming and J lost 0 bases, with 14 bases between them. CDR1 and CDR2 (germline): SQVTM, ANQGSEA. The chain uses TRBV29-1 and TRBJ2-7; D is uncertain. The receptor was isolated from a human donor in good health. Source material: blood. CDR3 sequence: CSVFGSSGSYEQYF. The DNA of the CDR3 is TGCAGCGTTTTTGGCAGCTCGGGCTCCTACGAGCAGTACTTC.